This T cell receptor beta chain emerged from a study of OX40 agonist ivuxolimab in advanced cancers. Study summary: Dose-escalation patients had hepatocellular carcinoma, melanoma, renal cell or head and neck cancer. Points from the study as a whole: Expanded clones belonging to CD8+ T cells outnumbered, on average, those of CD4+. Low normalized clonal expansion also occurred in some nonresponding patients.

In regard to this clone: Antigen specificity is unknown.

TCRdb's table, derived via immunoSEQ multiplex PCR, lists solely in-frame clones and lacks some. The sample includes around 53,000 clones, around 81% of them seen just once. The CDR3 runs 13 residues. With 1 base removed from V and 5 bases from J, the gap between germline ends came to 7 bases. Germline V gene sequence: CDR1 SGHNT, CDR2 YENEEA. This rearrangement joins TRBV11-3 to TRBJ2-3; D unresolved. The sample was CD4+ or CD8+ T cells sorted from blood, taken in a trial of the OX40 agonist ivuxolimab. This clonotype originated in an adult with an advanced solid tumor such as melanoma, head and neck, liver or kidney cancer. CDR3 protein: CASSLGVKDTQYF. The CDR3, as DNA: TGTGCCAGCAGCTTAGGGGTCAAAGATACGCAGTATTTT. Looking up the rest from reference TRBV11-3 and TRBJ2-3 gives the full variable domain: EAGVVQSPRYKIIEKKQPVAFWCNPISGHNTLYWYLQNLGQGPELLIRYENEEAVDDSQLPKDRFSAERLKGVDSTLKIQPAELGDSAVYLCASSLGVKDTQYFGPGTRLTVL.